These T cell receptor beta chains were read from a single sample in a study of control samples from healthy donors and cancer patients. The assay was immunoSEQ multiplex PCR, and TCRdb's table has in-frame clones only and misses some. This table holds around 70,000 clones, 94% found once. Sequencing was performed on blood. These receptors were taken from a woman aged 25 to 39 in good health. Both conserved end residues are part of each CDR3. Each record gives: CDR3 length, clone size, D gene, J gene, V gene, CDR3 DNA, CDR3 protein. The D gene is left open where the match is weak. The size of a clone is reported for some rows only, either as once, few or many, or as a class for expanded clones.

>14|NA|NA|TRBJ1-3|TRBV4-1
TGCGCCAGCAGCCAGGGAAGTGTGGGGTACACCATATATTTT
CASSQGSVGYTIYF
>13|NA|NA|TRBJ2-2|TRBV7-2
TGTGCCAGCAGGTCCGTGAACACCGGGGAGCTGTTTTTT
CASRSVNTGELFF
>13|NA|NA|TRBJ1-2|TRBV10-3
TGTGCCATATCCGGGGGGGCGAACTATGGCTACACCTTC
CAISGGANYGYTF
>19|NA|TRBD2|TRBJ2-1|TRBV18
TGTGCCAGCTCTTCACCTCCGGGACTAGCGGGGACCCGCTACAATGAGCAGTTCTTC
CASSSPPGLAGTRYNEQFF
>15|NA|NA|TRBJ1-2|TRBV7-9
TGTGCCAGCAGCTTATTGGCAGGAGATCTCAATGGCTACACCTTC
CASSLLAGDLNGYTF
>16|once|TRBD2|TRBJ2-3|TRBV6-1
TGTGCCAGCAGTCAAGAGCGGGGGGGCCTCCGGGATACGCAGTATTTT
CASSQERGGLRDTQYF
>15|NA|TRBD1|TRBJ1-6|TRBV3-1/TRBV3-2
TGTGCCAGCAGCCAACTAGACAGGGTGAATTCACCCCTCCACTTT
CASSQLDRVNSPLHF
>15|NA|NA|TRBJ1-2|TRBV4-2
TGTGCCAGCAGCCAAGATGGCAAGCCTAACTATGGCTACACCTTC
CASSQDGKPNYGYTF
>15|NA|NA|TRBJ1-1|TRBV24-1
TGTGCCACCAGTGATGGAGCTACAGGGAACACTGAAGCTTTCTTT
CATSDGATGNTEAFF
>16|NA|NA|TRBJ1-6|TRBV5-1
TGCGCCAGCAGCTCCCACAGGGATTCGGCCGATTCACCCCTCCACTTT
CASSSHRDSADSPLHF
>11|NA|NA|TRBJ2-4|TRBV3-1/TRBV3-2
TGTGCCAGCAGCCAAGATACCATTCAGTACTTC
CASSQDTIQYF
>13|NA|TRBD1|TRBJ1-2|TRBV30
TGTGCCTGGAGGGGGGACAGGGGTTATGGCTACACCTTC
CAWRGDRGYGYTF
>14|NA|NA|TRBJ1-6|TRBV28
TGTGCCAGCAAAAGAAGGGGTTCGGATTCACCCCTCCACTTT
CASKRRGSDSPLHF
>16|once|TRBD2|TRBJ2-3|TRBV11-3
TGTGCCAGCAGCGCCGGGACTAGTGGTGGCACAGATACGCAGTATTTT
CASSAGTSGGTDTQYF
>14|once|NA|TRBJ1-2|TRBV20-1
TGCAGTGCTAGTCTGTCAGGGTTTAGCTATGGCTACACCTTC
CSASLSGFSYGYTF
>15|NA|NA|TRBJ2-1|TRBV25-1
TGTGCCAGCAGTGAGACAGGCTCTAACTACAATGAGCAGTTCTTC
CASSETGSNYNEQFF
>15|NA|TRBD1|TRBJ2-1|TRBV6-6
TGTGCCAGCAGTTCCGGACAGGGGGGGGGCGATGAGCAGTTCTTC
CASSSGQGGGDEQFF
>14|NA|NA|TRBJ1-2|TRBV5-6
TGTGCCAGCAGCGTCCGGACAGCACAGTATGGCTACACCTTC
CASSVRTAQYGYTF
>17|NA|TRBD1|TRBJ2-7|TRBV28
TGTGCCAGCAGTCCAAAAACCGGGACAGGTTTCTCCTACGAGCAGTACTTC
CASSPKTGTGFSYEQYF
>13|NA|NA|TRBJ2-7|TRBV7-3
TGTGCCAGCAGTCCTAGACAACAGGGCGAGCAGTACTTC
CASSPRQQGEQYF
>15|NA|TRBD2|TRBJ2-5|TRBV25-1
TGTGCCAGCAGTGAATTTGGGAGGGGAACAGAGACCCAGTACTTC
CASSEFGRGTETQYF
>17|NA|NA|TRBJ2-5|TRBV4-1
TGCGCCAGCAGCCAATTCTCTATGGGCGGAGTCCAAGAGACCCAGTACTTC
CASSQFSMGGVQETQYF
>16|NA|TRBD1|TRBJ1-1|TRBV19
TGTGCCAGTAGTATATCACCGGGACAGCCTTCCCAGGGGGCTTTCTTT
CASSISPGQPSQGAFF
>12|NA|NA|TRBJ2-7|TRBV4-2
TGTGCCAGCAGTCTCAACAGGGACGAGCAGTACTTC
CASSLNRDEQYF
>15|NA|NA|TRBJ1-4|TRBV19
TGTGCCAGTAATAATCGCAGGGTCGGATACGAAAAACTGTTTTTT
CASNNRRVGYEKLFF
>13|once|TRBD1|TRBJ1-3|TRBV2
TGTGCCAGCAGTCCGACAGGGGGAAACACCATATATTTT
CASSPTGGNTIYF
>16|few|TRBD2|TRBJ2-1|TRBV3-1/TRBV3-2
TGTGCCAGCAGCCGAGGGACTAGCGGTAACTACAATGAGCAGTTCTTC
CASSRGTSGNYNEQFF
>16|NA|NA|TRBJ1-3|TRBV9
TGTGCCAGCAGCGTAGGGGGACACAATCCTGGAAACACCATATATTTT
CASSVGGHNPGNTIYF
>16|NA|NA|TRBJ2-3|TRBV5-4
TGTGCCAGCAGCGGCGTGCCCTCCTCAGGCACAGATACGCAGTATTTT
CASSGVPSSGTDTQYF
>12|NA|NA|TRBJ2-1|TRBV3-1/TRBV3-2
TGTGCCAGCAGCCAAGTGAAGGGTGAGCAGTTCTTC
CASSQVKGEQFF
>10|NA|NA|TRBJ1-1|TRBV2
TGTGCCAGCGTGGAGGGTGCCGCTTTCTTT
CASVEGAAFF
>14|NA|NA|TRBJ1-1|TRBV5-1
TGCGCCAGCAGCTTGGCCGTGGGGAGCACTGAAGCTTTCTTT
CASSLAVGSTEAFF
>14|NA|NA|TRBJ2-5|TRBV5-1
TGCGCCAGCAGCTTTACCGGTGAGGGGGAGACCCAGTACTTC
CASSFTGEGETQYF
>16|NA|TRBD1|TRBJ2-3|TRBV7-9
TGTGCCAGCGGGCTGTGGGGACAGGGGAGCACAGATACGCAGTATTTT
CASGLWGQGSTDTQYF
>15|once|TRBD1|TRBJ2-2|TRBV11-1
TGTGCCACGGGGACAGGCGGAGGTGTCACCGGGGAGCTGTTTTTT
CATGTGGGVTGELFF
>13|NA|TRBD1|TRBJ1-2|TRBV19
TGTGCCAGTAGTATGGGACAGGGTACTGGCTACACCTTC
CASSMGQGTGYTF
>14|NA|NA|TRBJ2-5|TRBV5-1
TGCGCCAGCAGCCCGGGGGACTCACAAGAGACCCAGTACTTC
CASSPGDSQETQYF
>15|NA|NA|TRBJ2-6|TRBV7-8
TGTGCCAGCAGGCCTCAGGTTTCTGGGGCCAACGTCCTGACTTTC
CASRPQVSGANVLTF
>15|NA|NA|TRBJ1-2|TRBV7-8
TGTGCCAGCAGCCCCACACTCGGGGGGGGCTATGGCTACACCTTC
CASSPTLGGGYGYTF
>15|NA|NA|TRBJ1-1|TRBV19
TGTGCCAGTAGCATGGGGGGGGCGGGGGACACTGAAGCTTTCTTT
CASSMGGAGDTEAFF
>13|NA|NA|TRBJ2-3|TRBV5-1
TGCGCCACTGGAGGGGGCTTAGCAGATACGCAGTATTTT
CATGGGLADTQYF
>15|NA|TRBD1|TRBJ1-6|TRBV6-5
TGTGCCAGCAGCCTAACTGGACAGGGACAATCACCCCTCCACTTT
CASSLTGQGQSPLHF
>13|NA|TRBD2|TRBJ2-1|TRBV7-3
TGTGCCAGCAGCCCGTCTCCGGGACTAGCGGTGTTCTTC
CASSPSPGLAVFF